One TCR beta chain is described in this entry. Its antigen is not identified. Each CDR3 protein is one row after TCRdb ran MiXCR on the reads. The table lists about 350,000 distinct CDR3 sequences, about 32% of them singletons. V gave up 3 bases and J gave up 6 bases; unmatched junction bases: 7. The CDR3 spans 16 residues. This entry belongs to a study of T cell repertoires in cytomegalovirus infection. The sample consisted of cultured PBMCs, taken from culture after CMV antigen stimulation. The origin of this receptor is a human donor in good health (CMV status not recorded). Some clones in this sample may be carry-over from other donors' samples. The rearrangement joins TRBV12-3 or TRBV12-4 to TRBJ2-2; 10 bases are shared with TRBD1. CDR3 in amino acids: CASSFPGQGKAGELFF. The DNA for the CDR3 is TGTGCCAGCAGTTTCCCGGGACAGGGGAAGGCCGGGGAGCTGTTTTTT.